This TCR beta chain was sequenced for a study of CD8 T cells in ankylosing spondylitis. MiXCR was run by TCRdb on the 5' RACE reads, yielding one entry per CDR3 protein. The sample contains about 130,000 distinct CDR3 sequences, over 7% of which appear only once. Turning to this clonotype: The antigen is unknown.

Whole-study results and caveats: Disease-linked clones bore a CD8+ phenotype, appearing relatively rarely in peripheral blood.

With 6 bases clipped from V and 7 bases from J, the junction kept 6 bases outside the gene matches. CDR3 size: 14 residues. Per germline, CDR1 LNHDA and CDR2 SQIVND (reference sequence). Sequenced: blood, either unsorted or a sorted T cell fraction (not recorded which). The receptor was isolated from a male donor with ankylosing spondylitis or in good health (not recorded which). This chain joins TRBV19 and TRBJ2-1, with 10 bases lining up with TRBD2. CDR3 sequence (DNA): TGTGCCAGTAGGTCTAGCGGGAGAAGAAATGAGCAGTTCTTC. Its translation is CASRSSGRRNEQFF.